A single sample gave rise to the 18 T cell receptor beta chains below, sequenced in a study of T-cell memory formation after mild COVID-19. Each CDR3 protein is one row after TCRdb ran MiXCR on the 5' RACE reads. Of roughly 130,000 distinct CDR3 sequences in the sample, about 15% are singletons; the top ten hold approximately 5%. The sample consisted of PBMCs or a T cell subset sorted from them (not recorded which). These TCRs come from a young man who had mild COVID-19 (a few samples of this study predate the infection). Cell type and time point are not known.

This clonotype was counted between two and nine times. The J gene is TRBJ1-1, the V gene TRBV6-5, with 8 nucleotides matching TRBD1. CDR3 length: 13 residues. V trimming: 6 bases; J trimming: 5 bases; junction bases outside the gene matches: 5. Germline-derived CDR1 and CDR2 are MNHEY and SVGAGI. The CDR3 region has the DNA TGTGCCAGCAGGTGGACAGGGAGGACTGAAGCTTTCTTT. It is translated as CASRWTGRTEAFF.

The rearrangement joins TRBV2 to TRBJ2-5, with a weak D call TRBD1 (6 bases). The ends were cut back, 6 bases at V and 1 base at J, with 12 bases in the middle. The CDR3 is 14 amino acids. CDR1 and CDR2 (germline): SNHLY, FYNNEI. The CDR3 nucleotides are TGTGCCAGCAGCCAGGGGCGGACCCAAGAGACCCAGTACTTC. This sequence encodes CASSQGRTQETQYF.

This clonotype has just a few counts. The V and J genes are TRBV7-2 and TRBJ2-3; 7 nucleotides align to TRBD1. The CDR3 loop spans 14 amino acids. V lost 4 bases, J lost 5 bases, and 6 bases stayed unmatched. Germline values: CDR1 SGHTA, CDR2 FQGNSA. CDR3 sequence: CASSSRTGRDTQYF. The CDR3 DNA sequence: TGTGCCAGCAGCTCTAGGACAGGAAGAGATACGCAGTATTTT.

The V and J genes are TRBV6-1 and TRBJ2-1; D is uncertain. This CDR3 comprises 14 residues. CDR1 and CDR2 from the germline V gene are MNHNS and SASEGT. Trimming shortened V by 5 bases and J by 7 bases, and 15 bases separated the two germline ends. In DNA form, the CDR3 reads TGTGCCAGCAGTCTGACTCCGGCGGTAAATGAGCAGTTCTTC. This encodes CASSLTPAVNEQFF.

This clonotype was counted between two and nine times. The J gene is TRBJ2-3, the V gene TRBV12-3 or TRBV12-4; D possibly matches TRBD1 or TRBD2 (7 bases each). V dropped 6 bases and J dropped 6 bases, with 16 bases sitting between them. This CDR3 comprises 14 residues. As DNA, the CDR3 is TGTGCCAGCAGACCGACAGGGCGGGGGGATACGCAGTATTTT. It encodes CASRPTGRGDTQYF.

There are a few counts of this clonotype. The chain has TRBV5-5 and TRBJ1-2; tentatively, D is TRBD1 (6 bases). The CDR3 is 14 amino acids. V dropped 0 bases and J dropped 8 bases, with 14 bases sitting between them. Germline V gene sequence: CDR1 SGHKS, CDR2 YYEKEE (reference sequence). In DNA form, the CDR3 reads TGTGCCAGCAGCTTGGGGACAGTCCCTAAAGGCTACACCTTC. This encodes CASSLGTVPKGYTF.

This chain uses TRBV20-1 with TRBJ2-7, with D tentatively TRBD1 (7 bases). Per the germline V gene, CDR1 is DFQATT and CDR2 is SNEGSKA (reference sequence). The V end was cut by 2 bases, the J end by 2 bases, with 13 bases between. The CDR3 has 14 amino acids. The CDR3: CSARLRGAAYEQYV. In DNA form, the CDR3 reads TGCAGTGCTAGACTCAGGGGGGCCGCCTACGAGCAGTACGTC.

The V and J genes are TRBV11-1 and TRBJ1-1, with D perhaps TRBD1 (6 bases). The V and J ends lost 10 bases and 1 base respectively, with 7 bases between them. This CDR3 spans 11 amino acids. Per the germline V gene, CDR1 is SGHAT and CDR2 is FQDESV (reference sequence). Here the CDR3 reads CATQGNTEAFF. The CDR3 DNA reads TGTGCCACACAGGGGAACACTGAAGCTTTCTTT. Combining the CDR3 with reference TRBV11-1 and TRBJ1-1 gives the whole variable domain EAEVAQSPRYKITEKSQAVAFWCDPISGHATLYWYRQILGQGPELLVQFQDESVVDDSQLPKDRFSAERLKGVDSTLKIQPAELGDSAMYLCATQGNTEAFFGQGTRLTVV.

The V call is TRBV2, the J call TRBJ2-7; D not resolved. This CDR3 contains 14 residues. Germline assignment: CDR1 SNHLY and CDR2 FYNNEI. The germline V and J ends were trimmed by 6 bases and 1 base, with 13 bases remaining between them. The CDR3 region is CASRLDTFSYEQYV. The CDR3 DNA sequence: TGTGCCAGCAGGCTCGACACTTTTTCCTACGAGCAGTACGTC.

The rearrangement links TRBV11-3 to TRBJ2-5; perhaps TRBD1 as D (6 bases). V was trimmed by 3 bases and J by 2 bases, leaving 13 bases between them. The CDR3 length is 15 residues. Germline assignment: CDR1 SGHNT and CDR2 YENEEA. The CDR3, as DNA: TGTGCCAGCAGCTTGGGCACAGGGCTTCAAGAGACCCAGTACTTC. Amino acids: CASSLGTGLQETQYF.

This clonotype was counted a few times. The gene calls are TRBV20-1 and TRBJ1-2, with D possibly being TRBD1 (5 bases). The germline CDR1 and CDR2 sequences are DFQATT and SNEGSKA (reference sequence). V dropped 5 bases and J dropped 8 bases, with 21 bases sitting between them. The CDR3 extends over 14 amino acids. CDR3 residues: CSAAPGPGPSGYTF. The CDR3 nucleotides are TGCAGTGCTGCCCCGGGGCCAGGCCCCTCAGGCTACACCTTC.

The rearrangement uses TRBV10-3 and TRBJ2-3, with TRBD2 matching 9 bases. CDR1 ENHRY and CDR2 SYGVKD come from the germline V gene. This CDR3 comprises 16 residues. V lost 4 bases to trimming and J lost 2 bases; unmatched junction nucleotides: 7. DNA for the CDR3: TGTGCCATCAGTGGCCGCCTAGCGGGGTCCACAGATACGCAGTATTTT. It codes for CAISGRLAGSTDTQYF.

Only a few counts were recorded for this clonotype. The gene calls are TRBV12-3 or TRBV12-4 and TRBJ1-5; unclear D gene. V shed 6 bases and J shed 9 bases, with 15 bases lying between them. CDR3 length: 13 amino acids. The CDR3 bases are TGTGCCAGCAGCTTAACCGGAGTCACGCCCCAGCATTTT. This sequence encodes CASSLTGVTPQHF.

This clonotype has at least ten counts. The gene calls are TRBV7-2 and TRBJ2-7; 8 nucleotides align to TRBD1. The CDR3 contains 16 residues. The germline V gene has CDR1 SGHTA and CDR2 FQGNSA. Trimming took 5 bases from V and 3 from J; bases not matched to a gene: 12. The CDR3 DNA reads as TGTGCCAGCAGCGAAAATCTCGGACAGGGAGTCTACGAGCAGTACTTC. It encodes CASSENLGQGVYEQYF.

This clonotype was found many times. The chain has TRBV24-1 and TRBJ2-3, with TRBD2 identical over 12 bases. With V trimmed by 5 bases and J by 3 bases, 8 bases remained unmatched. The CDR3 loop spans 17 amino acids. Germline V lookup: CDR1 KGHDR, CDR2 SFDVKD. The CDR3 is CATSGRGLAGRTDTQYF. CDR3 sequence (DNA): TGTGCCACCAGTGGAAGAGGACTAGCGGGGAGAACAGATACGCAGTATTTT.

This clonotype was found many times. J is TRBJ2-7 and V is TRBV2; 8 bases fit TRBD1. Germline CDR1 SNHLY, CDR2 FYNNEI. The CDR3 sequence is 14 residues long. Trimming took 2 bases from V and 9 from J; bases not matched to a gene: 9. The CDR3 nucleotides read TGTGCCAGCAGTGAATCTCCAGGGGGCATTCGGCAGTACGTC. Translated: CASSESPGGIRQYV.

The sample holds a few counts of this clonotype. The genes are TRBV12-3 or TRBV12-4 and TRBJ1-2; 9 positions match TRBD1. The CDR3 sequence is 13 residues long. V lost 6 bases, J lost 5 bases, and 4 bases stayed unmatched. This CDR3 is CASSPGTGYGYTF. Written as DNA, the CDR3 is TGTGCCAGCAGCCCCGGGACAGGGTATGGCTACACCTTC.

The rearrangement uses TRBV6-5 and TRBJ2-7, with D perhaps assigned TRBD1 or TRBD2 (6 bases each). The germline V gene encodes CDR1 MNHEY and CDR2 SVGAGI. The CDR3 is 16 amino acids. Trimming took 0 bases from V and 2 from J, leaving 14 bases between them. The CDR3 protein is CASSYSELGGTYEQYF. CDR3 in DNA: TGTGCCAGCAGTTACTCGGAGCTAGGGGGGACCTACGAGCAGTACTTC.